The clone carrying this T cell receptor beta chain was detected many times. This specimen includes other DNA sequences encoding the same CDR3. The data were produced by immunoSEQ multiplex PCR, yet TCRdb's version contains in-frame clones alone and is incomplete. The data show about 100,000 clones, with 80% to 90% seen just once and more than 9% held by the top ten. This sample stems from a study of blood T cell repertoires in COVID-19. Study background: From the United States, Italy and Spain came samples of acute and convalescent COVID-19.

Trimming took 4 bases from V and 6 from J, leaving 19 bases between them. Germline loops: CDR1 SGHTA, CDR2 FQGNSA. This CDR3 comprises 15 residues. This chain joins TRBV7-2 and TRBJ2-7; TRBD1 might be the D (5 bases). This clonotype was sampled from a man aged 35-49 years with active or convalescent COVID-19. The sample taken for sequencing was peripheral blood. The CDR3 loop reads CASSSPRAGSSEQYF. The CDR3 DNA sequence: TGTGCCAGCAGCTCCCCCCGAGCAGGGTCGAGCGAGCAGTACTTC.